The following is a TCR beta chain sequence with its context. The data are from a study of T-cell reconstitution after alpha-beta-depleted transplantation in children. There are 14 residues in the CDR3. Germline assignment: CDR1 DFQATT and CDR2 SNEGSKA (reference sequence). The V gene lost 3 bases and the J gene lost 1 base, with 12 bases spanning the gap. As it was prepared, the TCRbeta library received unique molecular identifiers. TCRdb processed the PCR reads anew with MiXCR; each CDR3 protein has one entry. The data contain under 300,000 distinct CDR3 sequences, 9.7% of them singletons. This TCR derives from a human donor who donated a stem cell graft to a child with SCID. V gene TRBV20-1 combines with J gene TRBJ1-1; possibly TRBD1 for D (5 bases). This specimen consisted of PBMCs from the stem cell graft donor, obtained from the stem cell graft. CDR3 bases: TGCAGTGCTAGGAAGGGACGGGAGAACACTGAAGCTTTCTTT. Protein: CSARKGRENTEAFF.